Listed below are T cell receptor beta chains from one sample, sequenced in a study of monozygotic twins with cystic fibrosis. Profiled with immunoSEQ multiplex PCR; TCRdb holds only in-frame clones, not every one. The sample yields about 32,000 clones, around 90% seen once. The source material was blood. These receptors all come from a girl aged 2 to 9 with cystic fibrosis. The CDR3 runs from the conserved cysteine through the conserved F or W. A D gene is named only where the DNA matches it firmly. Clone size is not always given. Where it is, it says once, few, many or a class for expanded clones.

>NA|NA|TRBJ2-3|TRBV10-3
CAISPDLATDTQYF
TGTGCCATCTCCCCTGACTTAGCCACAGATACGCAGTATTTT
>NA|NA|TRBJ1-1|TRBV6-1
CASKVSGQDTEAFF
TGTGCCAGCAAGGTGTCGGGCCAGGACACTGAAGCTTTCTTT
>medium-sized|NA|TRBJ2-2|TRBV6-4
CASSLANTGELFF
TGTGCCAGCAGCCTAGCGAACACCGGGGAGCTGTTTTTT
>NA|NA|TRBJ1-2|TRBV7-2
CASSQQGVGYTF
TGTGCCAGCAGCCAACAGGGCGTTGGCTACACCTTC
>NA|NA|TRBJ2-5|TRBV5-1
CASRSDLRETQYF
TGCGCCAGCAGATCGGACCTTCGGGAGACCCAGTACTTC
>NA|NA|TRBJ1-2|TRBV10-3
CAISESIEVSAGYTF
TGTGCCATCAGTGAGTCGATTGAGGTGTCGGCTGGCTACACCTTC
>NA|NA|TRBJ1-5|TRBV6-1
CASRELPGSNQPQHF
TGTGCCAGCAGGGAGTTACCGGGCAGCAATCAGCCCCAGCATTTT
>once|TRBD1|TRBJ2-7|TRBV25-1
CASSMGDREYEQYF
TGTGCCAGCAGTATGGGGGACAGGGAGTACGAGCAGTACTTC
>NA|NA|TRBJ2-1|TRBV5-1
CASSQIPRGRHNEQFF
TGCGCCAGCAGCCAAATACCACGGGGACGGCACAATGAGCAGTTCTTC
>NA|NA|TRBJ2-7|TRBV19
CASQLAGGRGQGYEQYF
TGTGCCAGCCAGCTGGCGGGAGGTAGGGGGCAAGGCTACGAGCAGTACTTC
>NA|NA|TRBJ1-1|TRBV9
CASSVGYGQGDTEAFF
TGTGCCAGCAGCGTAGGTTACGGTCAAGGGGACACTGAAGCTTTCTTT
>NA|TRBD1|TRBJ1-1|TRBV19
CASTLGQQIQGAEAFF
TGTGCCAGTACCCTCGGACAGCAAATCCAGGGGGCTGAAGCTTTCTTT
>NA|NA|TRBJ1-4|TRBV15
CATSTGQFPNEKLFF
TGTGCCACCAGCACTGGACAGTTCCCTAATGAAAAACTGTTTTTT
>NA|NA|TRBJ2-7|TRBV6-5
CASTRRHQDYEQYF
TGTGCCAGCACCCGCCGGCACCAGGACTACGAGCAGTACTTC
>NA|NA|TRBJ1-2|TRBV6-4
CASSRSPGSANGYTF
TGTGCCAGCAGTCGGAGTCCAGGGAGCGCGAATGGCTACACCTTC
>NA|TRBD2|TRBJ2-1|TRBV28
CASSFQSGRSVYNEQFF
TGTGCCAGCAGTTTTCAAAGCGGGAGAAGTGTTTACAATGAGCAGTTCTTC
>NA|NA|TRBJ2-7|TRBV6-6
CASSYSGQGEQYF
TGTGCCAGCAGTTACTCAGGGCAGGGCGAGCAGTACTTC
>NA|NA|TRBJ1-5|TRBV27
CASSLFARHQPQHF
TGTGCCAGCAGTTTATTTGCTCGGCATCAGCCCCAGCATTTT
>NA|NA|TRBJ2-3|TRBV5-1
CASSPPTDTQYF
TGCGCCAGCAGCCCCCCCACGGATACGCAGTATTTT
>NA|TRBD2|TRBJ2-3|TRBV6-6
CASTSGTSGRRDTQYF
TGTGCCAGCACCTCCGGGACTAGCGGGAGAAGAGATACGCAGTATTTT
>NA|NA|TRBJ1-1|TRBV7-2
CASSLALARYTEAFF
TGTGCCAGCAGCTTAGCATTGGCCCGATACACTGAAGCTTTCTTT
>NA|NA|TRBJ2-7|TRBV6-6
CASSPGRSYEQYF
TGTGCCAGCAGCCCGGGTCGATCCTACGAGCAGTACTTC